Each of the 9 T cell receptor beta chains below was sequenced from the same sample in a study of blood T cell repertoires in COVID-19. Sequenced by immunoSEQ multiplex PCR; TCRdb stores in-frame clones only, minus some. The sample lists approximately 500,000 clones, approximately 85% occurring once. Sequencing used peripheral blood. These receptors originate from a human donor in a cohort sampled during active COVID-19.

The rearrangement links TRBV7-8 to TRBJ1-3; TRBD1 agrees at 8 bases. The CDR3 is 15 amino acids. Germline V CDR1 and CDR2: SGHVS, FQNEAQ. Trimming removed 4 bases from V and 2 bases from J; junction bases left unmatched: 4. The CDR3 protein is CASSSGQGAGNTIYF. The DNA of the CDR3 is TGTGCCAGCAGCTCAGGACAGGGCGCTGGAAACACCATATATTTT.

This sequence joins TRBV6-6 and TRBJ1-2; D ambiguous. With 0 bases removed from V and 8 bases from J, the gap between germline ends came to 13 bases. Germline V gives CDR1 MNHNY, CDR2 SVGAGI (reference sequence). The CDR3 loop spans 14 amino acids. The CDR3, as DNA: TGTGCCAGCAGTTACTCATCGGGGATCAGCGGCTACACCTTC. It translates to CASSYSSGISGYTF.

This chain connects TRBV25-1 to TRBJ1-1; D unresolved. Germline assignment: CDR1 MGHDK and CDR2 SYGVNS. Deletions cut 7 bases from V and 3 bases from J, with 12 bases between. The CDR3 totals 13 residues. CDR3 sequence: CASTGYFDTEAFF. The CDR3 DNA is TGTGCCAGCACGGGTTATTTTGACACTGAAGCTTTCTTT.

The CDR3 sequence is CASSVGQFNEKLFF. The CDR3 region has the DNA TGTGCCAGCAGCGTAGGTCAGTTTAATGAAAAACTGTTTTTT. The chain links TRBV9 to TRBJ1-4; D uncertain. Germline V CDR1 and CDR2: SGDLS, YYNGEE. Between the trimmed V and J ends, which lost 0 bases and 4 bases, there was a span of 7 bases. The CDR3 extends over 14 amino acids.

The chain uses TRBV30 and TRBJ1-1; no definite D call. CDR3 length equals 13 residues. Germline CDR1 GTSNPN, CDR2 SVGIG (reference sequence). V lost 1 base to trimming and J lost 1 base, with 7 bases between them. The CDR3, as DNA: TGTGCCTGGAGTGGCCCCGGGAACACTGAAGCTTTCTTT. Its translation is CAWSGPGNTEAFF.

The genes are TRBV7-2 and TRBJ1-5, with 9 bases fitting TRBD1. V gave up 5 bases and J gave up 6 bases; unmatched junction bases: 8. There are 15 residues in the CDR3. The germline V gene has CDR1 SGHTA and CDR2 FQGNSA. DNA of the CDR3: TGTGCCAGCAGCGAACGGACAGGGGAGGCTCAGCCCCAGCATTTT. Its protein product is CASSERTGEAQPQHF.

The chain combines TRBV3-1 (or the pseudogene TRBV3-2) with TRBJ2-5; D gene ambiguous. This CDR3 is 12 amino acids long. In germline, CDR1 is LGHDT, CDR2 YNNKEL (reference sequence). Trimming left V 2 bases short and J 7 bases short, with 8 bases between. The CDR3 spells CASSQLPGTQYF. The CDR3 coding sequence is TGTGCCAGCAGCCAACTCCCGGGGACCCAGTACTTC.

V gene TRBV28 combines with J gene TRBJ1-4; no reliable D call. The CDR3 is 14 amino acids. The ends were cut back, 6 bases at V and 8 bases at J, with 16 bases in the middle. Germline-derived CDR1 and CDR2 are MDHEN and SYDVKM. This chain's CDR3 is CASSVVSGLEKLFF. In DNA form, the CDR3 reads TGTGCCAGCAGCGTGGTGTCGGGGTTGGAAAAACTGTTTTTT. Supplemented by reference TRBV28 and TRBJ1-4, the full variable domain reads DVKVTQSSRYLVKRTGEKVFLECVQDMDHENMFWYRQDPGLGLRLIYFSYDVKMKEKGDIPEGYSVSREKKERFSLILESASTNQTSMYLCASSVVSGLEKLFFGSGTQLSVL.

Details on this clone: The identical CDR3 is also encoded by other nucleotide sequences in the sample. This rearrangement joins TRBV3-1 (or the pseudogene TRBV3-2) to TRBJ1-4; no definite D call. Trimming took off 1 base at V and 4 bases at J, with 7 bases between the two ends. There are 14 residues in the CDR3. Germline-derived CDR1 and CDR2 are LGHDT and YNNKEL (reference sequence). The CDR3 region is CASSQGRLNEKLFF. Here the CDR3 DNA reads TGTGCCAGCAGCCAAGGCAGGCTTAATGAAAAACTGTTTTTT.